The 26 T cell receptor beta chains given below trace back to one sample, sequenced in a study of a mutant IDH1 vaccine in newly diagnosed glioma. Assay used: immunoSEQ multiplex PCR; TCRdb lists only in-frame clones, some missing. The top ten hold 9% to 15% of the sample, which has approximately 44,000 clones, over 65% seen once. Time point defined: week 35, safety follow-up. Doses comprised 300 ug of mutant IDH1 20-mer peptide each, plus topical imiquimod. These receptors have no identified antigens. Sequenced material: PBMCs, taken from a glioma patient whose treatment included an IDH1 peptide vaccine. All receptors derive from a man aged 35 to 55 with glioma.

The chain recombines TRBV12-2 with TRBJ1-2; TRBD1, the table's D call, lacks a check against the DNA. TRBV12-2 is classified as a pseudogene. There are 15 residues in the CDR3. This CDR3 reads CASRLPRDSGPNATF. Written as DNA, the CDR3 is TGTGCAAGTCGCTTACCACGGGACAGCGGACCCAATGCCACCTTC.

The V and J genes are TRBV5-5 and TRBJ1-4, with D possibly TRBD1 on 6 matching bases. The CDR3 has 17 residues. V was cut by 0 bases and J by 2 bases, with 14 bases left in between. CDR1 SGHKS and CDR2 YYEKEE come from the germline V gene (reference sequence). The CDR3 reads CASSLEHRRGTNEKLFF. CDR3 DNA sequence: TGTGCCAGCAGCTTGGAGCACAGGAGGGGGACTAATGAAAAACTGTTTTTT.

The genes are TRBV2 and TRBJ2-1, with TRBD1 identical over 9 bases. The CDR3 has 14 residues. V was clipped by 6 bases and J by 8 bases; unmatched bases: 8. The germline CDR1 and CDR2 sequences are SNHLY and FYNNEI. CDR3 region: CASSLGQGGDEQFF. The CDR3 nucleotides read TGTGCCAGCAGCCTGGGACAGGGAGGCGATGAGCAGTTCTTC.

This clone has a single count. The chain links TRBV5-5 to TRBJ2-7; 10 bases fit TRBD1. This CDR3 has 14 amino acids. CDR1 SGHKS and CDR2 YYEKEE come from the germline V gene (reference sequence). Germline trimming cut 5 bases from V and 4 bases from J; bases unmatched to any gene: 6. The CDR3 DNA follows: TGTGCCAGCAGGGGGGGACAGGGGCCGTACGAGCAGTACTTC. It specifies CASRGGQGPYEQYF. Drawing the rest from reference TRBV5-5 and TRBJ2-7, the complete variable domain is DAGVTQSPTHLIKTRGQQVTLRCSPISGHKSVSWYQQVLGQGPQFIFQYYEKEERGRGNFPDRFSARQFPNYSSELNVNALLLGDSALYLCASRGGQGPYEQYFGPGTRLTVT.

The V call is TRBV19, the J call TRBJ1-5; the match to TRBD1 covers 8 bases. J gave up 3 bases and V 0 bases, and 7 bases lay outside the gene matches. This CDR3 contains 17 residues. The germline CDR1 and CDR2 sequences are LNHDA and SQIVND (reference sequence). The CDR3 protein is CASSIDLTGGYNQPQHF. The CDR3 bases are TGTGCCAGTAGTATAGATCTTACAGGGGGTTACAATCAGCCCCAGCATTTT.

The chain joins TRBV7-9 to TRBJ2-3; 12 nucleotides match TRBD2. The CDR3 consists of 17 residues. Germline V gene lookup returns CDR1 SEHNR and CDR2 FQNEAQ (reference sequence). V trimming: 1 base; J trimming: 0 bases; junction bases outside the gene matches: 2. The CDR3: CASSLGLAGASTDTQYF. The CDR3 DNA is TGTGCCAGCAGCTTAGGACTAGCGGGAGCCAGCACAGATACGCAGTATTTT.

A few counts support this clone. This rearrangement joins TRBV11-3 to TRBJ1-5; weak D call: TRBD1 (5 bases). Germline CDR1 is SGHNT and CDR2 is YENEEA. V shed 4 bases and J shed 6 bases, with 16 bases lying between them. This CDR3 has 15 amino acids. CDR3 sequence reads: CASSSAGRAPQPQHF. The CDR3 nucleotides read TGTGCCAGCAGCTCCGCGGGACGGGCCCCTCAGCCCCAGCATTTT.

V and J are TRBV5-1 and TRBJ1-3; no reliable D call. There are 15 residues in the CDR3. Germline V gene sequence: CDR1 SGHRS, CDR2 YFSETQ. V gave up 0 bases and J gave up 0 bases, with 7 bases separating them. The CDR3 DNA reads as TGCGCCAGCAGCTTGGTGGGAAACTCTGGAAACACCATATATTTT. This translates into CASSLVGNSGNTIYF. The variable domain in full, completed from reference TRBV5-1 and TRBJ1-3, reads KAGVTQTPRYLIKTRGQQVTLSCSPISGHRSVSWYQQTPGQGLQFLFEYFSETQRNKGNFPGRFSGRQFSNSRSEMNVSTLELGDSALYLCASSLVGNSGNTIYFGEGSWLTVV.

V and J are TRBV28 and TRBJ1-1; D remains ambiguous. Trimming shortened V by 3 bases and J by 5 bases, and 4 bases separated the two germline ends. Germline V gene lookup returns CDR1 MDHEN and CDR2 SYDVKM. This CDR3 spans 11 amino acids. CDR3 DNA sequence: TGTGCCAGCAGTTTCTGGACTGAAGCTTTCTTT. This codes for CASSFWTEAFF. The full variable domain, rest sourced from reference TRBV28 and TRBJ1-1, is DVKVTQSSRYLVKRTGEKVFLECVQDMDHENMFWYRQDPGLGLRLIYFSYDVKMKEKGDIPEGYSVSREKKERFSLILESASTNQTSMYLCASSFWTEAFFGQGTRLTVV.

The gene calls are TRBV11-2 and TRBJ2-6, with 11 bases matching TRBD1. There are 18 residues in the CDR3. V lost 4 bases, J lost 1 base, and 6 bases stayed unmatched. Germline V lookup: CDR1 SGHAT, CDR2 FQNNGV. The CDR3 region has the DNA TGTGCCAGCAGCTCCCGGACAGGGGGCGCTTCTGGGGCCAACGTCCTGACTTTC. This gives the protein CASSSRTGGASGANVLTF. The whole variable domain, filled in from reference TRBV11-2 and TRBJ2-6, reads EAGVAQSPRYKIIEKRQSVAFWCNPISGHATLYWYQQILGQGPKLLIQFQNNGVVDDSQLPKDRFSAERLKGVDSTLKIQPAKLEDSAVYLCASSSRTGGASGANVLTFGAGSRLTVL.

This clone was seen only a few times. J is TRBJ2-1 and V is TRBV6-4; 8 nucleotides line up with TRBD1. Germline CDR1 is MRHNA and CDR2 is SNTAGT. This CDR3 spans 15 amino acids. V lost 4 bases, J lost 9 bases, and 11 bases stayed unmatched. The CDR3 nucleotides are TGTGCCAGCAGTGTCTCCGGGACAGGCTTCTCTGAGCAGTTCTTC. This encodes CASSVSGTGFSEQFF.

This rearrangement joins TRBV4-1 to TRBJ2-1; D is ambiguous. Trimming took off 1 base at V and 1 base at J, with 8 bases between the two ends. CDR3 length: 15 amino acids. Germline CDR1 is MGHRA and CDR2 is YSYEKL. As DNA, the CDR3 is TGCGCCAGCAGCCAAGTCGTAACTTCCTACAATGAGCAGTTCTTC. Its translation: CASSQVVTSYNEQFF.

V gene TRBV5-8 combines with J gene TRBJ2-1; 9 positions agree with TRBD2. Unmatched junction bases numbered 9, after V lost 2 bases and J lost 9 bases. This CDR3 has 15 residues. Germline CDR1 reads SGHTS; CDR2 reads YDEGEE. DNA of the CDR3: TGTGCCAGCAGCTTTAGCGGGAGAAAGTTTAGTGAGCAGTTCTTC. This codes for CASSFSGRKFSEQFF.

The chain joins TRBV16 to TRBJ2-1, with 8 bases fitting TRBD2. The CDR3 extends over 15 amino acids. Germline assignment: CDR1 KGHSY and CDR2 FQNENV. The junction had 5 bases not matched to a gene; V was cut back by 0 bases and J by 7 bases. CDR3 in amino acids: CASSQSQRELNEQFF. The DNA of the CDR3 is TGTGCCAGCAGCCAATCGCAGCGGGAGTTGAATGAGCAGTTCTTC.

This chain links TRBV27 with TRBJ2-3; TRBD2 aligns across 15 bases. This CDR3 spans 16 amino acids. After removal of 5 bases from V and 6 bases from J, the junction contained 6 bases not matched to a gene. Germline loops: CDR1 MNHEY, CDR2 SMNVEV (reference sequence). CDR3 protein: CASSTRTSGRVDTQYF. The CDR3 bases are TGTGCCAGCAGTACCCGGACTAGCGGGAGGGTGGATACGCAGTATTTT.

This rearrangement joins TRBV6-1 to TRBJ2-1; TRBD2 agrees at 12 bases. CDR1 is MNHNS, CDR2 SASEGT, per germline. The CDR3 loop spans 15 amino acids. Losses at the gene ends were 6 bases for V and 5 bases for J; bases not matched to a gene: 5. CDR3 in amino acids: CASRTSGSGNNEQFF. DNA for the CDR3: TGTGCCAGCAGGACTAGCGGGAGCGGGAACAATGAGCAGTTCTTC.

This chain connects TRBV11-3 to TRBJ1-2; D unresolved. This CDR3 region has 15 residues. Germline CDR1 and CDR2: SGHNT and YENEEA. V was trimmed by 5 bases and J by 4 bases, leaving 17 bases between them. The CDR3 region is CASSPSRTDGYGYTF. The CDR3 nucleotides read TGTGCCAGCAGCCCCTCCCGGACTGACGGCTATGGCTACACCTTC. The whole variable domain, remainder taken from reference TRBV11-3 and TRBJ1-2, is EAGVVQSPRYKIIEKKQPVAFWCNPISGHNTLYWYLQNLGQGPELLIRYENEEAVDDSQLPKDRFSAERLKGVDSTLKIQPAELGDSAVYLCASSPSRTDGYGYTFGSGTRLTVV.

J is TRBJ2-1 and V is TRBV4-3; D is ambiguous. This CDR3 contains 13 residues. V lost 0 bases and J 10 bases, leaving 10 bases between the germline ends. CDR1 and CDR2 (germline): LGHNA, YSLEER. CDR3 amino acids: CASSQDTSTEQFF. DNA of the CDR3: TGCGCCAGCAGCCAAGATACCTCCACAGAGCAGTTCTTC.

V usage is TRBV11-3 and J usage is TRBJ1-1, with a weak D call TRBD1 (5 bases). The CDR3 consists of 13 residues. V lost 1 base to trimming and J lost 11 bases, with 14 bases between them. Germline V CDR1 and CDR2: SGHNT, YENEEA. Written as DNA, the CDR3 is TGTGCCAGCAGCTTAGGTGACAGCCATACGGCTTTCTTT. Its translation: CASSLGDSHTAFF. Full variable domain (remainder filled in from reference TRBV11-3 and TRBJ1-1): EAGVVQSPRYKIIEKKQPVAFWCNPISGHNTLYWYLQNLGQGPELLIRYENEEAVDDSQLPKDRFSAERLKGVDSTLKIQPAELGDSAVYLCASSLGDSHTAFFGQGTRLTVV.

This chain joins TRBV7-8 and TRBJ2-5, with TRBD1 identical over 7 bases. The DNA end is more similar to TRBJ2-7, so the J call may be wrong. The CDR3 has 15 amino acids. The V gene's germline CDR1 is SGHVS and CDR2 FQNEAQ. The CDR3 sequence is CASSWGTDRDYEQYF. The CDR3 DNA follows: TGTGCCAGCAGCTGGGGGACCGACAGGGACTACGAGCAGTACTTC.

This clone was recorded at least ten times. The chain carries TRBV5-1 and TRBJ1-1; D is unresolved. Germline loops: CDR1 SGHRS, CDR2 YFSETQ. The CDR3 consists of 13 residues. Trimming cost V 4 bases and J 1 base, with 8 bases left between them. CDR3 amino acids: CASSGSRNTEAFF. The CDR3 nucleotides are TGCGCCAGCAGCGGATCAAGGAACACTGAAGCTTTCTTT.

The chain joins TRBV28 to TRBJ1-5; no definite D call. CDR1 and CDR2 from the germline V gene are MDHEN and SYDVKM. The CDR3 loop spans 14 amino acids. V was shortened by 2 bases and J by 4 bases, with 9 bases between the two germline ends. CDR3 nucleotides: TGTGCCAGCAGTTTAAAACTTTTAAATCAGCCCCAGCATTTT. This translates into CASSLKLLNQPQHF.

The chain combines TRBV5-1 with TRBJ1-4, with D perhaps TRBD1 (5 bases). Trimming stripped 4 bases from V and 8 bases from J, with 18 bases between. This CDR3 has 15 residues. The germline gives CDR1 SGHRS, CDR2 YFSETQ. The CDR3 DNA is TGCGCCAGCAGCACTAACCCCGGGACTTCGGAAAAACTGTTTTTT. Its translation is CASSTNPGTSEKLFF.

J is TRBJ2-3 and V is TRBV4-2, with 9 bases matching TRBD1. The CDR3 extends over 14 amino acids. The V and J ends lost 3 bases and 5 bases, in that order; junction bases with no gene match: 3. Germline CDR1 and CDR2: LGHNA and YNFKEQ. The CDR3 region has the DNA TGTGCCAGCAGCCAGCACAGGGGGCGAGATACGCAGTATTTT. It specifies CASSQHRGRDTQYF.

Note on this clone: At the DNA level, this CDR3 is encoded by other sequences in the same sample as well. The DNA for the CDR3 is TGCGCCAGCAGCTTGGGGCAAAGCACAGATACGCAGTATTTT. Its protein product is CASSLGQSTDTQYF. The chain is built from TRBV5-1 and TRBJ2-3; unclear D gene. Germline-derived CDR1 and CDR2 are SGHRS and YFSETQ. The germline V and J ends were trimmed by 0 bases and 0 bases, with 5 bases remaining between them. The CDR3 extends over 14 amino acids.

The genes are TRBV7-6 and TRBJ1-5; perhaps TRBD1 as D (6 bases). The CDR3 runs 13 residues. Between the trimmed V and J ends, which lost 5 bases and 10 bases, there was a span of 15 bases. Germline-derived CDR1 and CDR2 are SGHVS and FNYEAQ. CDR3 amino acids: CASSLRDGTPQHF. As DNA, the CDR3 is TGTGCCAGCAGCCTTCGGGACGGGACACCCCAGCATTTT.